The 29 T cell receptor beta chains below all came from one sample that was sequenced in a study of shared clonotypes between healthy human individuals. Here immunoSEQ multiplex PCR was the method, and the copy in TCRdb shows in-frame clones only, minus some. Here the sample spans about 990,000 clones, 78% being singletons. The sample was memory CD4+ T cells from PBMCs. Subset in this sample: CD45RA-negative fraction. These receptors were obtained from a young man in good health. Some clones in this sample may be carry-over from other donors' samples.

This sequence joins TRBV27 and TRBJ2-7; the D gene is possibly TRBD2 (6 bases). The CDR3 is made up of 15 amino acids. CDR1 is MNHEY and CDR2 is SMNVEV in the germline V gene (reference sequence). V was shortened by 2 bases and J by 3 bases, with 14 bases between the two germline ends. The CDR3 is CASSLRGLRLYEQYF. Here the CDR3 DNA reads TGTGCCAGCAGTTTAAGAGGACTACGGCTCTACGAGCAGTACTTC.

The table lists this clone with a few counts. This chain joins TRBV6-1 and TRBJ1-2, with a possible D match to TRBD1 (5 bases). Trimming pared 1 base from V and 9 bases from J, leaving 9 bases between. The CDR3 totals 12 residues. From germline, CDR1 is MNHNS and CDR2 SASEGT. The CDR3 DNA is TGTGCCAGCAGTGAAGACAGGCCGAGCTACACCTTC. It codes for CASSEDRPSYTF.

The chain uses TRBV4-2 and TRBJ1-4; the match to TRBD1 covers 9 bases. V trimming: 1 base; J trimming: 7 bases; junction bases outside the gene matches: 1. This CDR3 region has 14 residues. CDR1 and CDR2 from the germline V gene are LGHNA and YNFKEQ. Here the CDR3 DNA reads TGTGCCAGCAGCCAAGCGGACAGGGGTGAAAAACTGTTTTTT. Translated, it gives CASSQADRGEKLFF.

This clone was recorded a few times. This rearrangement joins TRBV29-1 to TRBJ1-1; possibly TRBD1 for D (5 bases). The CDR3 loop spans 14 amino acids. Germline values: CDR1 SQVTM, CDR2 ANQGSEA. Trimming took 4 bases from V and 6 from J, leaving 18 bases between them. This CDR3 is CSVVGRQGVAEAFF. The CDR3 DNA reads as TGCAGCGTTGTTGGTCGCCAGGGAGTAGCTGAAGCTTTCTTT.

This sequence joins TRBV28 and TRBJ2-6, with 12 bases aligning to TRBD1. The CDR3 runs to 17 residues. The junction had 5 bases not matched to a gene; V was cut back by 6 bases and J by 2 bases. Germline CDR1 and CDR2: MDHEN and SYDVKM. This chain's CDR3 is CASSSGTGGAGANVLTF. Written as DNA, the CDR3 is TGTGCCAGCAGCTCCGGGACAGGGGGCGCTGGGGCCAACGTCCTGACTTTC.

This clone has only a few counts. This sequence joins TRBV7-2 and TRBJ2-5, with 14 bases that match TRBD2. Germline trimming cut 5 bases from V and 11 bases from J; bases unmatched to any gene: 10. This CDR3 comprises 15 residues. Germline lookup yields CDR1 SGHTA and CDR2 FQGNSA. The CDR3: CASSPTSGRAWEQYF. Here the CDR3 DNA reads TGTGCCAGCAGCCCGACTAGCGGGAGGGCCTGGGAGCAGTACTTC.

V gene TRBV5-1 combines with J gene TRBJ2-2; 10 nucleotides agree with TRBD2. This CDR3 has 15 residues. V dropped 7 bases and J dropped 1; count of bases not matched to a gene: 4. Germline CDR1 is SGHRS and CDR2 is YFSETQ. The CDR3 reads CASASGSLNTGELFF. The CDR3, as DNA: TGCGCCAGCGCTAGCGGGAGCCTGAACACCGGGGAGCTGTTTTTT.

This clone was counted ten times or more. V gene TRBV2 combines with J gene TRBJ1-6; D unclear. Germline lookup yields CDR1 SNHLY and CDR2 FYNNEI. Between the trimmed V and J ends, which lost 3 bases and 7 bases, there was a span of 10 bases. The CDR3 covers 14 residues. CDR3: CASSDQVPNSPLHF. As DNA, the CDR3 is TGTGCCAGCAGTGATCAGGTTCCGAATTCACCCCTCCACTTT.

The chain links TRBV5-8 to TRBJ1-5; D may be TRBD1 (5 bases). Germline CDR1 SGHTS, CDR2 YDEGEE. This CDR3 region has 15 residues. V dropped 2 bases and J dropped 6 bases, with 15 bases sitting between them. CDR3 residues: CASSFQGTRRQPQHF. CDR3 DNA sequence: TGTGCCAGCAGCTTTCAGGGAACTCGGCGTCAGCCCCAGCATTTT.

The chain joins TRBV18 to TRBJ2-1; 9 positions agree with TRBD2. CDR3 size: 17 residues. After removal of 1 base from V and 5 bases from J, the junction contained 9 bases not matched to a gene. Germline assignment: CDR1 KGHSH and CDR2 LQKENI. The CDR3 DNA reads TGTGCCAGCTCACCACAGGCGGGAGGGAGGCGTAACAATGAGCAGTTCTTC. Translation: CASSPQAGGRRNNEQFF.

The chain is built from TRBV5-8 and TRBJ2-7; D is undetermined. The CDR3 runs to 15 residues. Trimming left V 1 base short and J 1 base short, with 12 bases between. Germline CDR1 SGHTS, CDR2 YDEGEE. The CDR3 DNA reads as TGTGCCAGCAGCTTGAGTCAGATCCCTTCCTACGAGCAGTACTTC. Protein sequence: CASSLSQIPSYEQYF.

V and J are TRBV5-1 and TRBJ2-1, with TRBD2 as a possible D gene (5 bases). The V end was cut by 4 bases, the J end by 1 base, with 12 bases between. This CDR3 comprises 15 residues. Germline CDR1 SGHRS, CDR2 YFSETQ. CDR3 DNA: TGCGCCAGCAGCCTACTGAGGGAATCCTACAATGAGCAGTTCTTC. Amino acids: CASSLLRESYNEQFF.

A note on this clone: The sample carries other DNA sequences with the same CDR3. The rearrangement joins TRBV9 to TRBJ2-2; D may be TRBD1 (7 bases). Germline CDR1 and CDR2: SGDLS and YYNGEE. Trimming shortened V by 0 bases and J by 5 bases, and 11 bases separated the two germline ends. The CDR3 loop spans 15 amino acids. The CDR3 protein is CASSVGQGGTGELFF. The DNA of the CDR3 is TGTGCCAGCAGCGTAGGGCAGGGGGGAACCGGGGAGCTGTTTTTT.

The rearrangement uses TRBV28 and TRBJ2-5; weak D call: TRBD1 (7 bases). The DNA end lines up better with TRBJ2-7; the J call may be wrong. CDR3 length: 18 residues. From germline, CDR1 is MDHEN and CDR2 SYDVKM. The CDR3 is CASSLSKWGDSLSYEQYF. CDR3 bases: TGTGCCAGCAGTTTAAGTAAGTGGGGGGACAGCCTCTCCTACGAGCAGTACTTC.

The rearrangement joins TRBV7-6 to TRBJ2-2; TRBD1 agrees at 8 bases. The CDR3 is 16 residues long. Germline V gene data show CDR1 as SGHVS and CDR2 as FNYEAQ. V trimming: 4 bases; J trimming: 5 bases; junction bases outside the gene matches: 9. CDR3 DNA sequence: TGTGCCAGCAGCTCTCAGGGGGCGCGATTGACCGGGGAGCTGTTTTTT. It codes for CASSSQGARLTGELFF.

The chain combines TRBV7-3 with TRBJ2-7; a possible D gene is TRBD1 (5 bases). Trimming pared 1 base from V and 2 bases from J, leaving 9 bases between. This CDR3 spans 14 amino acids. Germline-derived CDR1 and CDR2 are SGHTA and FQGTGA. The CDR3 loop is CASSLNTGPYEQYF. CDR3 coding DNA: TGTGCCAGCAGCTTAAATACAGGTCCCTACGAGCAGTACTTC.

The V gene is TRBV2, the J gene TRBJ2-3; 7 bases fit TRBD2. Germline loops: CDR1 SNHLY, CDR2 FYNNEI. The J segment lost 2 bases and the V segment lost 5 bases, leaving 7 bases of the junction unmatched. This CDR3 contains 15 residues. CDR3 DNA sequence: TGTGCCAGCAGTTCCTCTAGCGGTGCCACAGATACGCAGTATTTT. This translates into CASSSSSGATDTQYF.

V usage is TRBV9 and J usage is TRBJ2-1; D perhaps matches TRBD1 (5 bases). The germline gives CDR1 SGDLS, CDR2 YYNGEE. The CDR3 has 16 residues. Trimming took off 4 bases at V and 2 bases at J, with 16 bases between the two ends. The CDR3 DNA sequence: TGTGCCAGCAGCCTAACAGGTGCTGGGGCCTACAATGAGCAGTTCTTC. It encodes CASSLTGAGAYNEQFF.

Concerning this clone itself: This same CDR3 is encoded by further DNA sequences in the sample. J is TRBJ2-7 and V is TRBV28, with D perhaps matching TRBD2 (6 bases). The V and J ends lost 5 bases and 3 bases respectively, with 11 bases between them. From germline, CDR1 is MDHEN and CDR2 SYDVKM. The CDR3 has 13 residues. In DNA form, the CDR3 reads TGTGCCAGCAGTGGGACTGCTTACTACGAGCAGTACTTC. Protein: CASSGTAYYEQYF.

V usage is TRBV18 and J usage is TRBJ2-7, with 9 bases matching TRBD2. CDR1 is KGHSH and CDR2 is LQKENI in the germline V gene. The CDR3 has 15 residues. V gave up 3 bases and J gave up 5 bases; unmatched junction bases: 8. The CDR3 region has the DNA TGTGCCAGCTCACCCTCCATAGCGGGAGACCACGAGCAGTACTTC. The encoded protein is CASSPSIAGDHEQYF.

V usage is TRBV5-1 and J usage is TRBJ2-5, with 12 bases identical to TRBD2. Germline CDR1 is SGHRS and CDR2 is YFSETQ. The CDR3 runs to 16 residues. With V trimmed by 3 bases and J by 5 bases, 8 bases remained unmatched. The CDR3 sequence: CASSSILAGGEETQYF. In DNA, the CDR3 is TGCGCCAGCAGCTCGATACTAGCGGGAGGAGAGGAGACCCAGTACTTC. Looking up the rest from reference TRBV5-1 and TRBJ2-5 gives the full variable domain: KAGVTQTPRYLIKTRGQQVTLSCSPISGHRSVSWYQQTPGQGLQFLFEYFSETQRNKGNFPGRFSGRQFSNSRSEMNVSTLELGDSALYLCASSSILAGGEETQYFGPGTRLLVL.

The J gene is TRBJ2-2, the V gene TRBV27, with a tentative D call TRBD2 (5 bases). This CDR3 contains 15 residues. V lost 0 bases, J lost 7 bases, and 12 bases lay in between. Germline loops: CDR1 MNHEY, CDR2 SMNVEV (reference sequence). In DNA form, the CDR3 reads TGTGCCAGCAGTTTATCAGGGAGAGTCGTCGGGGAGCTGTTTTTT. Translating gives CASSLSGRVVGELFF.

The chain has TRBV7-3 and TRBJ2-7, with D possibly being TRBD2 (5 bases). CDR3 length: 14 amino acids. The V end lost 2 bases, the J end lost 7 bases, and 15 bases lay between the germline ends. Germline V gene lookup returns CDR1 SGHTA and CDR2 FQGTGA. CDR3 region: CASSLGSGRREQYF. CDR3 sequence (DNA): TGTGCCAGCAGCTTAGGGAGTGGCCGTCGGGAGCAGTACTTC. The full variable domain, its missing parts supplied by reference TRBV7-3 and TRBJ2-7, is GAGVSQTPSNKVTEKGKYVELRCDPISGHTALYWYRQSLGQGPEFLIYFQGTGAADDSGLPNDRFFAVRPEGSVSTLKIQRTERGDSAVYLCASSLGSGRREQYFGPGTRLTVT.

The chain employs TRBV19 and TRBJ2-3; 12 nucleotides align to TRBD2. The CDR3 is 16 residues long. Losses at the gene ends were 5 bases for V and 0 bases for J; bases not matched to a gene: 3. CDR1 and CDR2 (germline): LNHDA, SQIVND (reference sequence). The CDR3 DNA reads TGTGCCAGTAGTCGACTAGCGGGAGTGAGCACAGATACGCAGTATTTT. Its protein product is CASSRLAGVSTDTQYF.

CDR3 region: CASSYPGTGDPEAFF. CDR3 DNA: TGTGCCAGCAGTTACCCAGGGACAGGGGACCCTGAAGCTTTCTTT. The chain employs TRBV6-5 and TRBJ1-1, with 10 nucleotides matching TRBD1. The CDR3 consists of 15 residues. V was clipped by 2 bases and J by 6 bases; unmatched bases: 6. CDR1 MNHEY and CDR2 SVGAGI come from the germline V gene.

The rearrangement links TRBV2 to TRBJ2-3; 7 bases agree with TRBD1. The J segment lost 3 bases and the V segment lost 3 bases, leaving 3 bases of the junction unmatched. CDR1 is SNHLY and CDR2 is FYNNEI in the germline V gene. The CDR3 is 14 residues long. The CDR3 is CASSDTGVTDTQYF. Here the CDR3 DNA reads TGTGCCAGCAGTGATACAGGGGTAACAGATACGCAGTATTTT.

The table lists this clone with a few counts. This CDR3 is CASSRGTGRAGANVLTF. The CDR3 DNA sequence: TGTGCCAGTAGTAGAGGGACAGGGAGGGCTGGGGCCAACGTCCTGACTTTC. The V call is TRBV19, the J call TRBJ2-6; 9 bases fit TRBD1. Germline V gene sequence: CDR1 LNHDA, CDR2 SQIVND (reference sequence). Unmatched junction bases numbered 6, after V lost 4 bases and J lost 2 bases. This CDR3 is 17 amino acids long.

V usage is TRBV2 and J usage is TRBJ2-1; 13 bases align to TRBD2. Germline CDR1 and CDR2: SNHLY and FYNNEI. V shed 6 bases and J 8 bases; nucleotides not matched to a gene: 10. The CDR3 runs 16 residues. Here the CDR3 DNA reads TGTGCCAGCAGGGTAACTAGCGGGAGGGCCGTCGATGAGCAGTTCTTC. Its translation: CASRVTSGRAVDEQFF.

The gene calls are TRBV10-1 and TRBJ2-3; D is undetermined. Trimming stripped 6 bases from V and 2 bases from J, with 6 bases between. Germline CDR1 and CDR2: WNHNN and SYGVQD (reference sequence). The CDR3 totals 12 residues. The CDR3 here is CASSSSTDTQYF. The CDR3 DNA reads TGCGCCAGCAGCTCTTCCACAGATACGCAGTATTTT.